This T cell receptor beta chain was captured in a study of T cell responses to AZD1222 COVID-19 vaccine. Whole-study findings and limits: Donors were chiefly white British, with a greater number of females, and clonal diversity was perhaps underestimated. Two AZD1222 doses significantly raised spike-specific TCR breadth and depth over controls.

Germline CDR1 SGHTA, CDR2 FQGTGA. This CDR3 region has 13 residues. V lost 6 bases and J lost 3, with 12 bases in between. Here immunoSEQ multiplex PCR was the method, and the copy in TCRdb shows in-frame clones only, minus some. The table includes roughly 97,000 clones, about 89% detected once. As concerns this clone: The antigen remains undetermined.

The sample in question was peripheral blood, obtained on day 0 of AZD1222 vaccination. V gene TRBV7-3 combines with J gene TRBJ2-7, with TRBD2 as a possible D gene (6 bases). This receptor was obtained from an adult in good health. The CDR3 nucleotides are TGTGCCAGCAGTGAAGGGACTGGCTACGAGCAGTACTTC. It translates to CASSEGTGYEQYF.